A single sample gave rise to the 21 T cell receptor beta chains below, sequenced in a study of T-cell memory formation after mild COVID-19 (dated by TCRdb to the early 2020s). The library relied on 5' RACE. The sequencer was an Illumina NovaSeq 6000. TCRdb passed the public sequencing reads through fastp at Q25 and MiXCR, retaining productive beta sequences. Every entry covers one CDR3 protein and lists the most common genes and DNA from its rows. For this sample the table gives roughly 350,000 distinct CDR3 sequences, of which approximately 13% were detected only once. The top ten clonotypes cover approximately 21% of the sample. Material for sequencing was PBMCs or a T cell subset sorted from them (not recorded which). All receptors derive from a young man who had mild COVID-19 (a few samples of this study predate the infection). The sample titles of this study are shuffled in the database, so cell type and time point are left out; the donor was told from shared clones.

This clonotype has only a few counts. The CDR3 nucleotides are TGTGCCAGCAGCCGACACCAGGACATGTTCGGCGAGCAGTACTTC. Protein: CASSRHQDMFGEQYF. V gene TRBV7-9 combines with J gene TRBJ2-7, with D perhaps matching TRBD1 (5 bases). The CDR3 consists of 15 residues. V was trimmed by 5 bases and J by 6 bases, leaving 20 bases between them. Germline CDR1 is SEHNR and CDR2 is FQNEAQ (reference sequence).

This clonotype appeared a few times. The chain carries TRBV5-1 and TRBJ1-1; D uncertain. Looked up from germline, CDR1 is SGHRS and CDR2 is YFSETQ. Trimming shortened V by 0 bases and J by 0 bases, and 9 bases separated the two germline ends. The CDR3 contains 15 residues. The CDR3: CASSLDLLMNTEAFF. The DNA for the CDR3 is TGCGCCAGCAGCTTGGATCTGCTAATGAACACTGAAGCTTTCTTT. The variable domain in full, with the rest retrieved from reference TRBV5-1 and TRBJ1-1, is KAGVTQTPRYLIKTRGQQVTLSCSPISGHRSVSWYQQTPGQGLQFLFEYFSETQRNKGNFPGRFSGRQFSNSRSEMNVSTLELGDSALYLCASSLDLLMNTEAFFGQGTRLTVV.

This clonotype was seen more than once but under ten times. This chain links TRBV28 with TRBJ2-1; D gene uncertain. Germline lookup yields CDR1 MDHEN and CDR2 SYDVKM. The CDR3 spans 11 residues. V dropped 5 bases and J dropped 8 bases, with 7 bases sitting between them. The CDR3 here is CASSPDHEQFF. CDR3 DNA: TGTGCCAGCAGTCCAGATCATGAGCAGTTCTTC.

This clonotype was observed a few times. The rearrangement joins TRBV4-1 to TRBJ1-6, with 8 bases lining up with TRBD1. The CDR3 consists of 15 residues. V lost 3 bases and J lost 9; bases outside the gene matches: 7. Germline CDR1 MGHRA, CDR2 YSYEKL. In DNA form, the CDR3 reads TGCGCCAGCAGCCAGTCCTGGACAGGGCGTTCACCCCTCCACTTT. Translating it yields CASSQSWTGRSPLHF.

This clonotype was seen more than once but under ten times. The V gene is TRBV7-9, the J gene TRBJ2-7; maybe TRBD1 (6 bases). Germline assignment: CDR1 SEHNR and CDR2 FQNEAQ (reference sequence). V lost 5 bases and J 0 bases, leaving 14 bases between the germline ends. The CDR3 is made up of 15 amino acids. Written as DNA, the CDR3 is TGTGCCAGCAGCCTCGGACAGCGCGTCTCCTACGAGCAGTACTTC. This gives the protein CASSLGQRVSYEQYF.

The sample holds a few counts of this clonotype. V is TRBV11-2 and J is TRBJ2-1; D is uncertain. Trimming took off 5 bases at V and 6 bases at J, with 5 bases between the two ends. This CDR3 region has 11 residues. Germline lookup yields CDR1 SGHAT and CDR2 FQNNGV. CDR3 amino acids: CASSKTNEQFF. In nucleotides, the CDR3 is TGTGCCAGCAGCAAAACCAATGAGCAGTTCTTC.

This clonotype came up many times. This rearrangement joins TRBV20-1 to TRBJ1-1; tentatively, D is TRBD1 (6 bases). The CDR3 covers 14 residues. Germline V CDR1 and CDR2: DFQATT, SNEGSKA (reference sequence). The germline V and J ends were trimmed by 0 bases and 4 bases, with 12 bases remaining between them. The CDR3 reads CSARDPDRITEAFF. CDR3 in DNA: TGCAGTGCTAGAGATCCGGACAGAATCACTGAAGCTTTCTTT.

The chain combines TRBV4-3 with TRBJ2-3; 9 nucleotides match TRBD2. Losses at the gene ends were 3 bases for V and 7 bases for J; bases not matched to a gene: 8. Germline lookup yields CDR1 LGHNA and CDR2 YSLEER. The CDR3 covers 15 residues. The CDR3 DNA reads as TGCGCCAGCAGCCAGGAGCGACTAGCGGCTTATACGCAGTATTTT. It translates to CASSQERLAAYTQYF.

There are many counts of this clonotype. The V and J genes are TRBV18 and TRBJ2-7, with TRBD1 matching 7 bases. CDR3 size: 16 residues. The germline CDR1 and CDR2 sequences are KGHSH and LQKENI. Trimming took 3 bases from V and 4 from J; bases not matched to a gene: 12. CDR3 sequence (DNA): TGTGCCAGCTCACCCGCCGGAACAGGGGCCTTGTACGAGCAGTACGTC. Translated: CASSPAGTGALYEQYV.

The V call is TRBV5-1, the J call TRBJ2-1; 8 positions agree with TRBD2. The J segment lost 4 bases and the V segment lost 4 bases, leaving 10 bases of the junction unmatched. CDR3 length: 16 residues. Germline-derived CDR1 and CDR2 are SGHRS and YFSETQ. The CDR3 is CASSRKTSGSYNEQFF. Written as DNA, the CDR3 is TGCGCCAGCAGCCGGAAAACTAGCGGTAGTTACAATGAGCAGTTCTTC.

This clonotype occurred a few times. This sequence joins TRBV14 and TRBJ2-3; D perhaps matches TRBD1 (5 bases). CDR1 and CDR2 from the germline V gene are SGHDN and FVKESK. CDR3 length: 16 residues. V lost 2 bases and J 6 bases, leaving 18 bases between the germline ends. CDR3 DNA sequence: TGTGCCAGCAGCCAACCAGGACATTCCGCCCCGGATACGCAGTATTTT. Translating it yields CASSQPGHSAPDTQYF. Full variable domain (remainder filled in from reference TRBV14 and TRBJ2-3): EAGVTQFPSHSVIEKGQTVTLRCDPISGHDNLYWYRRVMGKEIKFLLHFVKESKQDESGMPNNRFLAERTGGTYSTLKVQPAELEDSGVYFCASSQPGHSAPDTQYFGPGTRLTVL.

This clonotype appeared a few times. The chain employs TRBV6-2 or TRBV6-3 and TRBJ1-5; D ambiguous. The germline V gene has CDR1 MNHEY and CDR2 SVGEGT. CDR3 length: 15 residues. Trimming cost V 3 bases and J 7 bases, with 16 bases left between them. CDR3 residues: CASSYGPNLQQPQHF. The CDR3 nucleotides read TGTGCCAGCAGTTATGGGCCGAATTTACAGCAGCCCCAGCATTTT.

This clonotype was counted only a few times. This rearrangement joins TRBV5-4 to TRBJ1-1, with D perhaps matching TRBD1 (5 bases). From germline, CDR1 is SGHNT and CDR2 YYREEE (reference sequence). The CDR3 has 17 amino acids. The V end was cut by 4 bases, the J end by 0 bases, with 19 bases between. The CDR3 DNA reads TGTGCCAGCAGCCGGAGAGTAAGGGGACGGATGAACACTGAAGCTTTCTTT. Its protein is CASSRRVRGRMNTEAFF. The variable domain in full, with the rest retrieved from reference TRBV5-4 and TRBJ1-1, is ETGVTQSPTHLIKTRGQQVTLRCSSQSGHNTVSWYQQALGQGPQFIFQYYREEENGRGNFPPRFSGLQFPNYSSELNVNALELDDSALYLCASSRRVRGRMNTEAFFGQGTRLTVV.

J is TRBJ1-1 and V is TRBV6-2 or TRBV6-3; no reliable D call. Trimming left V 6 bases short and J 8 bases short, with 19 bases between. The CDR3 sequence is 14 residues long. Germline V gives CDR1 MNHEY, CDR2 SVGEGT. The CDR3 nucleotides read TGTGCCAGCAGACCCGACACTAACCTTCTCGAAGCTTTCTTT. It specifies CASRPDTNLLEAFF.

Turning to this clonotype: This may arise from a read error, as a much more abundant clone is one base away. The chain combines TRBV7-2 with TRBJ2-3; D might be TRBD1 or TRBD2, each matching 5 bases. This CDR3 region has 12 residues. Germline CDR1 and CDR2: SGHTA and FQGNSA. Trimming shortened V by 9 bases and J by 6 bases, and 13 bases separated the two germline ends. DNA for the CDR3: TGTGCCAGAAGCCCAGAGGGGGATACGCAGTATTTT. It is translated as CARSPEGDTQYF.

CDR3 residues: CSARAQTSYNEQFF. As DNA, the CDR3 is TGCAGTGCTAGAGCACAGACATCTTACAATGAGCAGTTCTTC. V is TRBV20-1 and J is TRBJ2-1; D is uncertain. Germline V CDR1 and CDR2: DFQATT, SNEGSKA (reference sequence). Trimming pared 1 base from V and 4 bases from J, leaving 11 bases between. The CDR3 length is 14 residues.

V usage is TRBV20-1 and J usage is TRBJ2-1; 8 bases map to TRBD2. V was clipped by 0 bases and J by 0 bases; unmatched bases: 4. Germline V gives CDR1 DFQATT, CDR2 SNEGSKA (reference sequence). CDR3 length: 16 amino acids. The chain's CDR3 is CSARDALAGSYNEQFF. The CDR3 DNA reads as TGCAGTGCTAGAGATGCCCTAGCGGGCTCCTACAATGAGCAGTTCTTC.

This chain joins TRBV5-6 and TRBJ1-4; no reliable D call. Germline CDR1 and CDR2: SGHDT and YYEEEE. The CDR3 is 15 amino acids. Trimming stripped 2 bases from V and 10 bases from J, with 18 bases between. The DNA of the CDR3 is TGTGCCAGCAGCTTAGACGGCTTAGGGTATGGAAAACTGTTTTTT. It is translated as CASSLDGLGYGKLFF.

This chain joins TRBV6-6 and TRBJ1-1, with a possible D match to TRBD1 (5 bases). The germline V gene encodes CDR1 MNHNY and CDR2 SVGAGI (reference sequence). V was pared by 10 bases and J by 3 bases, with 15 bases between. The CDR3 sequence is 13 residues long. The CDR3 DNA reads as TGTGCCACCTCGACAGAGAGGGACACTGAAGCTTTCTTT. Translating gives CATSTERDTEAFF.

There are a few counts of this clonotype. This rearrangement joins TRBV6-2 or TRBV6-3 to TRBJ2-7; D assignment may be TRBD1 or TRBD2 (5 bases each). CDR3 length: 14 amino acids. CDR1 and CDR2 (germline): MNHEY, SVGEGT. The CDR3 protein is CAIGAGSWSDEQYF. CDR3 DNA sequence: TGTGCTATTGGGGCAGGGAGTTGGTCGGACGAGCAGTACTTC.

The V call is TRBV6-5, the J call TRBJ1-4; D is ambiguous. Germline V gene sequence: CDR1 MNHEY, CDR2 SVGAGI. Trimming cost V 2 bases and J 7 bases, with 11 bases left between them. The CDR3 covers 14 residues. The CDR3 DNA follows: TGTGCCAGCAGTTACGCGAGAGTTGGTGAAAAACTGTTTTTT. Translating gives CASSYARVGEKLFF.